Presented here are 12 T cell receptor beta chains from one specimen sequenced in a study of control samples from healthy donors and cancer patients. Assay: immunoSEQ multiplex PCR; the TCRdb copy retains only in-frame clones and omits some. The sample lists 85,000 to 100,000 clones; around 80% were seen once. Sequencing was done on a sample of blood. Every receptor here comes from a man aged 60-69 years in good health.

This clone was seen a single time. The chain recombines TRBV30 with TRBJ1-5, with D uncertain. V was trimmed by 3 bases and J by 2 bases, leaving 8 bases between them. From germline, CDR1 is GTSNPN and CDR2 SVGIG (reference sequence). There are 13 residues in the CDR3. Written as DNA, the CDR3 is TGTGCCTGGAGCGCCGGGGGCAATCAGCCCCAGCATTTT. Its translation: CAWSAGGNQPQHF.

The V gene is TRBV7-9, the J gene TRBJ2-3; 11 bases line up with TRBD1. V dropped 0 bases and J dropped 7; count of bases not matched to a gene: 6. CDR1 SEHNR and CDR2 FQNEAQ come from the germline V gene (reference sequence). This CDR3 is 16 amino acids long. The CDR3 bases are TGTGCCAGCAGCTTAGCTCTGGACAGGGGGCGATATACGCAGTATTTT. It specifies CASSLALDRGRYTQYF.

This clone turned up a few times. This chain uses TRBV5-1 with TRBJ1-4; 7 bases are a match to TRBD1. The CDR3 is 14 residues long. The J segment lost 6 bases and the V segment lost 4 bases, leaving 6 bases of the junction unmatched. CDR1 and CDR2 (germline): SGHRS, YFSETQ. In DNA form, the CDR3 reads TGCGCCAGCAGCCCCAGGGGGGGGGATGAAAAACTGTTTTTT. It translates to CASSPRGGDEKLFF.

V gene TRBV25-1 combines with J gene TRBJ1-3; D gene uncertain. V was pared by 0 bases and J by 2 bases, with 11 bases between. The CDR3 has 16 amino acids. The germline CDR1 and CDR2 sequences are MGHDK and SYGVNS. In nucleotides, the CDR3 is TGTGCCAGCAGTGAATATCCCGGGCCAGCTGGAAACACCATATATTTT. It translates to CASSEYPGPAGNTIYF.

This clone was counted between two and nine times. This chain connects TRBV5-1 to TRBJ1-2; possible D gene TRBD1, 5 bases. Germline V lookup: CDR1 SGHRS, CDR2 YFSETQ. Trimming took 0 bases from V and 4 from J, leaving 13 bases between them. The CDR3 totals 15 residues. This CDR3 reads CASSLGSGTLYGYTF. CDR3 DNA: TGCGCCAGCAGCTTGGGTTCAGGGACCCTCTATGGCTACACCTTC.

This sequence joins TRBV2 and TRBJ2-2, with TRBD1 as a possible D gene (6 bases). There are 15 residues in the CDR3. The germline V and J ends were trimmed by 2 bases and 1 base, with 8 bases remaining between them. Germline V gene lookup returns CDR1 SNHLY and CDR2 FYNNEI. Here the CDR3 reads CASSETTGNTGELFF. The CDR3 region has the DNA TGTGCCAGCAGTGAAACGACAGGGAACACCGGGGAGCTGTTTTTT.

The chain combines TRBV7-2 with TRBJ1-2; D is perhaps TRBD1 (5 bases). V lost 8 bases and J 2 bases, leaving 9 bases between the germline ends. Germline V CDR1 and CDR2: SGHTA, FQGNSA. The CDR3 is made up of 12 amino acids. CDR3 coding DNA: TGTGCCAGCGGGGAGGGGAACTATGGCTACACCTTC. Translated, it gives CASGEGNYGYTF.

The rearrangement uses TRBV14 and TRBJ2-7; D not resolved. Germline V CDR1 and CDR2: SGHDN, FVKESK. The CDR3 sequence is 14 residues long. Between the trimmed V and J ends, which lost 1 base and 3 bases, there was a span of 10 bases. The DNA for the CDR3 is TGTGCCAGCAGCCAAGGACTCCGAAACTACGAGCAGTACTTC. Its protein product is CASSQGLRNYEQYF.

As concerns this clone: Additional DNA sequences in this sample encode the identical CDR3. The CDR3 sequence: CASNGPGRGLGGYTF. CDR3 DNA: TGTGCCAGCAACGGGCCGGGGAGGGGGCTGGGTGGCTACACCTTC. V is TRBV28 and J is TRBJ1-2, with 7 nucleotides matching TRBD1. Unmatched junction bases numbered 15, after V lost 7 bases and J lost 7 bases. The germline gives CDR1 MDHEN, CDR2 SYDVKM. The CDR3 spans 15 residues.

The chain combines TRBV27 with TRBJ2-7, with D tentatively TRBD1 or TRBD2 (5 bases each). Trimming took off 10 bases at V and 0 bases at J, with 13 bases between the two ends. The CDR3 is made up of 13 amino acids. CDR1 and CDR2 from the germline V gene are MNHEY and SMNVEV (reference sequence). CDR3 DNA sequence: TGTGCCATTGCATCCGGGACCTCCTACGAGCAGTACTTC. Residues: CAIASGTSYEQYF.

The CDR3 loop is CASSLVRDRVGYEQYF. CDR3 sequence (DNA): TGTGCCAGCAGCTTGGTCCGGGACAGGGTTGGCTACGAGCAGTACTTC. V gene TRBV5-6 combines with J gene TRBJ2-7, with 9 bases lining up with TRBD1. J gave up 3 bases and V 0 bases, and 7 bases lay outside the gene matches. Germline V gives CDR1 SGHDT, CDR2 YYEEEE. This CDR3 has 16 residues.

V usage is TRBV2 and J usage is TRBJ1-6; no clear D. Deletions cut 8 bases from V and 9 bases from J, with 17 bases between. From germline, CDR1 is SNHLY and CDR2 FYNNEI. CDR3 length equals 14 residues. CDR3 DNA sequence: TGTGCCAGCCTTGAGGCGCCCGGCGGTTCACCCCTCCACTTT. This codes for CASLEAPGGSPLHF.